This T cell receptor beta chain was captured by sequencing in a study of shared clonotypes between healthy human individuals. Study summary: Per donor, three plates held CD4 naive cells, three held CD4 memory, two held CD8 naive and one held CD8 memory. General study findings and limits: The authors sampled blood alone, and tissue repertoires likely differ.

TCRdb's copy holds only in-frame clones and misses some; the assay was immunoSEQ multiplex PCR. Among some 2,000,000 clones listed, about 95% were seen once. In this sample, this clone turned up a few times. The antigen is not known. Naivety among CD8 cells was defined by CD45RO negativity and positive CCR7 selection, thereby excluding terminally differentiated effector memory CD45RA+ cells. This CDR3 is built from 14 residues. CDR1 is SEHNR and CDR2 is FQNEAQ in the germline V gene (reference sequence). V was pared by 8 bases and J by 2 bases, with 10 bases between. The chain joins TRBV7-9 to TRBJ1-6; D is unresolved. The receptor was isolated from a man aged 18-30 years in good health. The sequenced sample was naive CD8+ T cells sorted from blood. The CDR3 DNA reads TGTGCCAGCGGCAGTAACGCCTATAATTCACCCCTCCACTTT. Its protein is CASGSNAYNSPLHF.